This T cell receptor beta chain was observed in a study of T cells in Graves' hyperthyroidism and ophthalmopathy. Whole-study results and caveats: A model using 13 V-J features told ophthalmopathy apart from stable hyperthyroidism.

RNA transcripts served as the template for amplifying TCR beta CDR3 regions. HTBI primers were employed in a first-round RT-PCR of the TCR CDR3. Using its own MiXCR run on the multiplex PCR reads, TCRdb lists one record per CDR3 protein. The sample shows hundreds of thousands of distinct CDR3 sequences, less than 15% of them seen only once. Trimming stripped 4 bases from V and 0 bases from J, with 7 bases between. The CDR3 totals 13 residues. Germline V lookup: CDR1 SQVTM, CDR2 ANQGSEA. At least ten counts were recorded for this clonotype. Its antigen remains unidentified. Patients aged 18 to 65 with hyperthyroidism were newly diagnosed, with duration under 2 months. Lactation, pregnancy, other autoimmune disease or uncontrolled infection led to exclusion of patients. From more than 9.5 ml of fresh peripheral blood, PBMCs were isolated.

The gene calls are TRBV29-1 and TRBJ2-1; D ambiguous. Sequencing input: blood. This TCR was recovered from a woman under 30 with Graves' hyperthyroidism. DNA for the CDR3: TGCAGCGTTGGGACCAGCTCCTACAATGAGCAGTTCTTC. Residues: CSVGTSSYNEQFF.